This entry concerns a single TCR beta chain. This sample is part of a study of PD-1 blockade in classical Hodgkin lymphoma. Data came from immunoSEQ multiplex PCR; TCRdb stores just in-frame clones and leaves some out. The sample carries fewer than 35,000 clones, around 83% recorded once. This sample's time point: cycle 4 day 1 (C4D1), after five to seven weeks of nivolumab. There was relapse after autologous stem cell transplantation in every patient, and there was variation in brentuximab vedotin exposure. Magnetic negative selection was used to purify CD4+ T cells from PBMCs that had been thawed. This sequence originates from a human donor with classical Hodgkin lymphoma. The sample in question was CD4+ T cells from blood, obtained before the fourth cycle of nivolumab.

The CDR3 coding sequence is TGTGCCAGCAGCCAAGATCAGGGACTAGGGGCTTACACAGATACGCAGTATTTT. Protein product: CASSQDQGLGAYTDTQYF. The chain has TRBV4-2 and TRBJ2-3; 8 bases align to TRBD2. With V trimmed by 0 bases and J by 2 bases, 10 bases remained unmatched. The CDR3 extends over 18 amino acids. Germline CDR1 reads LGHNA; CDR2 reads YNFKEQ.